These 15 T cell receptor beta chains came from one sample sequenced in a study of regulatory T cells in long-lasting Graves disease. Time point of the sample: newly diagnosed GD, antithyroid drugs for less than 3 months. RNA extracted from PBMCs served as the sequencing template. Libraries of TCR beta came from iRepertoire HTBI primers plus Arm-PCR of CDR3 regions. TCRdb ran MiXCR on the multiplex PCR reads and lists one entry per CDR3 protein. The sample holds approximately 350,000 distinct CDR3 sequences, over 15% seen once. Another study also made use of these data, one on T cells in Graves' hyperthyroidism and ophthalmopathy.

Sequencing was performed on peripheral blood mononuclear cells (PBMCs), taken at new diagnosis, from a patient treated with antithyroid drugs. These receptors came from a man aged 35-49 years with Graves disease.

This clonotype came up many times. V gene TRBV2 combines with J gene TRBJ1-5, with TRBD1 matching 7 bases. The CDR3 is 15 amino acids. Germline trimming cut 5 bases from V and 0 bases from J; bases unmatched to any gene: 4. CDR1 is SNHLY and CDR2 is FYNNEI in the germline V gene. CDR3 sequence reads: CASSRDSNSNQPQHF. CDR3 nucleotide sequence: TGTGCCAGCAGTCGGGACAGCAATAGCAATCAGCCCCAGCATTTT. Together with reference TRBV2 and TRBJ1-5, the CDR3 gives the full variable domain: EPEVTQTPSHQVTQMGQEVILRCVPISNHLYFYWYRQILGQKVEFLVSFYNNEISEKSEIFDDQFSVERPDGSNFTLKIRSTKLEDSAMYFCASSRDSNSNQPQHFGDGTRLSIL.

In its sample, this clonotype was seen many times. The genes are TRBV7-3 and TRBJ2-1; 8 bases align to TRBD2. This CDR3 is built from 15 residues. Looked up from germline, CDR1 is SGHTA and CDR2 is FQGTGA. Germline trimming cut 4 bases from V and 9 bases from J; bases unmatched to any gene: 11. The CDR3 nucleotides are TGTGCCAGCAGCTCGAGCGGGGGACAAGCAGGTGAGCAGTTCTTC. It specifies CASSSSGGQAGEQFF.

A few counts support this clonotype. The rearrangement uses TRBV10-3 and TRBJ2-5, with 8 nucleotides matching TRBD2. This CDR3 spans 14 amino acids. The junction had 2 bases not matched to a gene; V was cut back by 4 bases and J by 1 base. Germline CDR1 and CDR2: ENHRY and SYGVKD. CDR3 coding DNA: TGTGCCATCAGTGCGCGGGGGGTCCAAGAGACCCAGTACTTC. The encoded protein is CAISARGVQETQYF.

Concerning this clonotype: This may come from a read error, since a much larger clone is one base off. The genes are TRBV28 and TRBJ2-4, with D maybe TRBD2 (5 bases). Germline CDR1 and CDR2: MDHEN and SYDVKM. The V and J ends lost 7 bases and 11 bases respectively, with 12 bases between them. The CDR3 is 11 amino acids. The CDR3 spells CASTRDAFQYF. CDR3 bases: TGTGCCAGCACCCGGGATGCCTTTCAGTACTTC.

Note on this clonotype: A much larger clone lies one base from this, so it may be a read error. CDR3 in amino acids: CASSQGQAAYNEQSF. As DNA, the CDR3 is TGTGCCAGCAGTCAAGGACAGGCCGCATACAATGAGCAGTCCTTC. This chain connects TRBV7-3 to TRBJ2-3; 7 nucleotides agree with TRBD1. The CDR3 sequence is 15 residues long. Germline CDR1 is SGHTA and CDR2 is FQGTGA.

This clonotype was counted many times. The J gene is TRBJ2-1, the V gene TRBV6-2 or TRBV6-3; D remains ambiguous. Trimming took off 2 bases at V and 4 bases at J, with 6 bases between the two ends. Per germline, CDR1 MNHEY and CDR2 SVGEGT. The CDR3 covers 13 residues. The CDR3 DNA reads TGTGCCAGCAGTTACCGGGCGTACAATGAGCAGTTCTTC. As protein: CASSYRAYNEQFF.

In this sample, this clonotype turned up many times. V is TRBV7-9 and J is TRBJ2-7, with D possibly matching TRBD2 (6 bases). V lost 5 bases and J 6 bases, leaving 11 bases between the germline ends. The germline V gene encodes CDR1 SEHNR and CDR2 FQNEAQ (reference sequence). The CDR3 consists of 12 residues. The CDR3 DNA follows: TGTGCCAGCAGCCTCCGGGAGCCCGAGCAGTACTTC. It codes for CASSLREPEQYF.

The CDR3 here is CASSLVGTSGGFYEQYF. The CDR3 DNA follows: TGTGCCAGCAGCTTAGTAGGGACTAGCGGGGGATTCTACGAGCAGTACTTC. This chain uses TRBV7-8 with TRBJ2-7; 14 bases are a match to TRBD2. The CDR3 consists of 17 residues. Trimming at V came to 1 base and at J to 3 bases, leaving 5 bases not matched to a gene. Germline-derived CDR1 and CDR2 are SGHVS and FQNEAQ.

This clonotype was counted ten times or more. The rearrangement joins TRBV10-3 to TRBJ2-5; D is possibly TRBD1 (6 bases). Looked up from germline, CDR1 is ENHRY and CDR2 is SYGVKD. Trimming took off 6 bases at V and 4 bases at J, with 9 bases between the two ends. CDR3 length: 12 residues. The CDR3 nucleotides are TGTGCCATCAGGGACAGTGCAGAGACCCAGTACTTC. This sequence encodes CAIRDSAETQYF.

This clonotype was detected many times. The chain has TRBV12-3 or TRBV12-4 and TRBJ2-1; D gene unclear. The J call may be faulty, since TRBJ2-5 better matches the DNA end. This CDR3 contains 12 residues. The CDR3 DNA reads TGTGCCAGCAGTTTAGATTCCGGGTCCCAGTACTTC. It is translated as CASSLDSGSQYF.

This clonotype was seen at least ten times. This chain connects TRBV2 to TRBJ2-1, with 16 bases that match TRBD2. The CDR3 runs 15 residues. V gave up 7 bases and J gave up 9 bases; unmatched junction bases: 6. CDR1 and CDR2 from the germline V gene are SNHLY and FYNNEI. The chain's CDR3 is CASKPGTSGGGEQFF. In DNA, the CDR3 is TGTGCCAGCAAACCCGGGACTAGCGGGGGGGGTGAGCAGTTCTTC.

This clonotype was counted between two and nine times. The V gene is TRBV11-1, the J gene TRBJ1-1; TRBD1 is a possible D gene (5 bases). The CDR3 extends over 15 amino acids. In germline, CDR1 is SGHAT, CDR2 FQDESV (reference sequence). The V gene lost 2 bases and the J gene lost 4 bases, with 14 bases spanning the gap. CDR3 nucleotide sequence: TGTGCCAGCAGCTTATATCGGGGCCAGGGCACTGAAGCTTTCTTT. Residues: CASSLYRGQGTEAFF.

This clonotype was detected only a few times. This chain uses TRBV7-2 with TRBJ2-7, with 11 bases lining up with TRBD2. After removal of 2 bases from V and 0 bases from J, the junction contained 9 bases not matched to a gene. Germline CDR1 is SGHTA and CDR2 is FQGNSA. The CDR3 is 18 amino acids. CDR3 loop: CASSLFSGGEFSSYEQYF. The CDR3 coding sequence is TGTGCCAGCAGCTTATTTAGCGGGGGGGAATTTAGCTCCTACGAGCAGTACTTC.

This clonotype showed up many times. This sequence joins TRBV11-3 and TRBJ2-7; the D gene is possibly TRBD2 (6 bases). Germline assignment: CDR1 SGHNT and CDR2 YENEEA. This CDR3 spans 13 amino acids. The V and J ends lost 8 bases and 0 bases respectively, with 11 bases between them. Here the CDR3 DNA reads TGTGCCAGCGCCCCCGGGAGCTCCTACGAGCAGTACTTC. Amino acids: CASAPGSSYEQYF.

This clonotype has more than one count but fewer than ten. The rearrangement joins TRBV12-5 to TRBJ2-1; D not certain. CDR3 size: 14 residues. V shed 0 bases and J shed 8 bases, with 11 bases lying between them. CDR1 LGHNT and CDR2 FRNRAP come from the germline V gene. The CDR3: CASGLVWADDEQFF. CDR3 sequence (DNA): TGTGCTAGTGGTTTGGTATGGGCAGACGATGAGCAGTTCTTC.